The 25 T cell receptor beta chains reported below all come from one sample, sequenced in a study of immunodeficiency. Using immunoSEQ multiplex PCR, the repertoire was profiled, and TCRdb retains in-frame clones only, with some absent. This sample carries approximately 1,400 clones, approximately 96% of them seen once, and the ten largest clones take roughly 1.2%. The sequencing input was CD4+ T cells from blood. These receptors were obtained from a girl aged 2 to 9.

This clone was seen once. The chain uses TRBV7-8 and TRBJ1-5; D uncertain. The length of the CDR3 is 14 residues. CDR1 and CDR2 from the germline V gene are SGHVS and FQNEAQ. V lost 1 base, J lost 6 bases, and 10 bases lay in between. CDR3 residues: CASSLDSGFQPQHF. The CDR3 nucleotides are TGTGCCAGCAGCTTAGATTCGGGTTTTCAGCCCCAGCATTTT.

The rearrangement links TRBV4-1 to TRBJ2-2; no definite D call. Germline V CDR1 and CDR2: MGHRA, YSYEKL. This CDR3 comprises 15 residues. The V end was cut by 1 base, the J end by 7 bases, with 13 bases between. CDR3 DNA: TGCGCCAGCAGCCAAGTCGGTCTAGTATACGGGGAGCTGTTTTTT. Translating it yields CASSQVGLVYGELFF.

This clone was observed a single time. The V call is TRBV20-1, the J call TRBJ1-1; D gene unclear. With 4 bases removed from V and 1 base from J, the gap between germline ends came to 4 bases. The CDR3 is 11 residues long. Germline V CDR1 and CDR2: DFQATT, SNEGSKA (reference sequence). The CDR3 here is CSAKANTEAFF. The CDR3 bases are TGCAGTGCTAAAGCGAACACTGAAGCTTTCTTT.

The chain uses TRBV19 and TRBJ1-5, with D tentatively TRBD1 (5 bases). Trimming took off 0 bases at V and 4 bases at J, with 22 bases between the two ends. Looked up from germline, CDR1 is LNHDA and CDR2 is SQIVND (reference sequence). The CDR3 runs to 19 residues. The CDR3 DNA is TGTGCCAGTAGTATAGAACGGGGGGTCCCGGGGAAAAAAAATCAGCCCCAGCATTTT. Its translation: CASSIERGVPGKKNQPQHF.

The V gene is TRBV5-5, the J gene TRBJ1-2, with 10 bases that match TRBD1. Germline CDR1 is SGHKS and CDR2 is YYEKEE (reference sequence). The length of the CDR3 is 15 residues. The V gene end was trimmed by 6 bases and the J gene end by 4 bases; junction bases not matched to a gene: 9. Written as DNA, the CDR3 is TGTGCCAGCAACCGCCGGACAGGGGGATCCTATGGCTACACCTTC. Its translation: CASNRRTGGSYGYTF.

The chain joins TRBV2 to TRBJ2-2, with TRBD1 identical over 8 bases. The V gene's germline CDR1 is SNHLY and CDR2 FYNNEI. J was trimmed by 7 bases and V by 10 bases; bases with no gene match: 11. This CDR3 spans 14 amino acids. The CDR3 reads CATRKTGVIGELFF. CDR3 coding DNA: TGTGCCACGCGGAAGACAGGGGTCATCGGGGAGCTGTTTTTT. The complete variable domain, with remaining parts taken from reference TRBV2 and TRBJ2-2, reads EPEVTQTPSHQVTQMGQEVILRCVPISNHLYFYWYRQILGQKVEFLVSFYNNEISEKSEIFDDQFSVERPDGSNFTLKIRSTKLEDSAMYFCATRKTGVIGELFFGEGSRLTVL.

This chain connects TRBV27 to TRBJ2-7; 10 bases fit TRBD1. Germline V gene sequence: CDR1 MNHEY, CDR2 SMNVEV (reference sequence). J gave up 3 bases and V 2 bases, and 1 base lay outside the gene matches. The CDR3 covers 14 residues. This CDR3 reads CASSLRDRGYEQYF. DNA for the CDR3: TGTGCCAGCAGTTTAAGGGACAGGGGCTACGAGCAGTACTTC.

The chain employs TRBV7-8 and TRBJ1-3; D perhaps matches TRBD1 (5 bases). Germline CDR1 and CDR2: SGHVS and FQNEAQ. Trimming took off 3 bases at V and 4 bases at J, with 10 bases between the two ends. The CDR3 spans 14 residues. The CDR3 sequence is CASSFRGVGNTIYF. In nucleotides, the CDR3 is TGTGCCAGCAGCTTCCGGGGGGTAGGAAACACCATATATTTT.

This chain links TRBV27 with TRBJ1-1; the D is unclear. The CDR3 is 14 residues long. The germline CDR1 and CDR2 sequences are MNHEY and SMNVEV (reference sequence). Trimming left V 5 bases short and J 0 bases short, with 10 bases between. The CDR3 coding sequence is TGTGCCAGCAGTCCTCGCGCTGTGAACACTGAAGCTTTCTTT. Protein: CASSPRAVNTEAFF.

This chain uses TRBV7-2 with TRBJ1-1; D is perhaps TRBD1 (5 bases). The CDR3 length is 13 residues. With 6 bases removed from V and 1 base from J, the gap between germline ends came to 9 bases. CDR1 SGHTA and CDR2 FQGNSA come from the germline V gene. In nucleotides, the CDR3 is TGTGCCAGCAGTACAGGTCCGAACACTGAAGCTTTCTTT. It is translated as CASSTGPNTEAFF.

This sequence joins TRBV18 and TRBJ1-4, with unresolved D. From germline, CDR1 is KGHSH and CDR2 LQKENI. The CDR3 runs to 15 residues. The V and J ends lost 1 base and 2 bases respectively, with 8 bases between them. CDR3 residues: CASSPLSPTNEKLFF. The DNA of the CDR3 is TGTGCCAGCTCACCACTTTCCCCCACTAATGAAAAACTGTTTTTT.

The chain's CDR3 is CASSAYEQYF. The CDR3, as DNA: TGTGCCAGCAGTGCTTACGAGCAGTACTTC. The V call is TRBV2, the J call TRBJ2-7, with no clear D. Germline V lookup: CDR1 SNHLY, CDR2 FYNNEI. Trimming stripped 4 bases from V and 4 bases from J, with 2 bases between. The CDR3 sequence is 10 residues long.

This rearrangement joins TRBV7-3 to TRBJ2-1, with 14 bases fitting TRBD2. V shed 2 bases, J shed 7 bases, and the junction held 4 bases outside the gene matches. The length of the CDR3 is 16 residues. Looked up from germline, CDR1 is SGHTA and CDR2 is FQGTGA. CDR3 sequence: CASSLPTSGRVNEQFF. The CDR3 nucleotides read TGTGCCAGCAGCTTACCGACTAGCGGGAGGGTGAATGAGCAGTTCTTC.

As concerns this clone: The germline gene is not matched at one end of the junction; a read error may be the cause. The rearrangement uses TRBV6-5 and TRBJ2-7; 10 positions agree with TRBD2. Germline assignment: CDR1 MNHEY and CDR2 SVGAGI. The CDR3 extends over 15 amino acids. The CDR3 DNA is TGTGGCAGCAGTTATCGAGGGACTAGCGTCTACGAGCAGTACTTC. This gives the protein CGSSYRGTSVYEQYF.

V gene TRBV27 combines with J gene TRBJ1-6; D might be TRBD1 (5 bases). The V and J ends lost 3 bases and 7 bases respectively, with 7 bases between them. This CDR3 is 13 amino acids long. Germline V CDR1 and CDR2: MNHEY, SMNVEV (reference sequence). CDR3 nucleotides: TGTGCCAGCAGTTTGAGGGGAAATTCACCCCTCCACTTT. Translation: CASSLRGNSPLHF.

V gene TRBV7-9 combines with J gene TRBJ1-4; D uncertain. This CDR3 is 18 amino acids long. V lost 2 bases to trimming and J lost 0 bases, with 16 bases between them. From germline, CDR1 is SEHNR and CDR2 FQNEAQ (reference sequence). CDR3: CASSLTYRARATNEKLFF. In DNA, the CDR3 is TGTGCCAGCAGCTTAACTTACCGGGCTCGCGCAACTAATGAAAAACTGTTTTTT.

V usage is TRBV20-1 and J usage is TRBJ1-6; D remains unclear. There are 15 residues in the CDR3. CDR1 is DFQATT and CDR2 is SNEGSKA in the germline V gene (reference sequence). V was trimmed by 3 bases and J by 4 bases, leaving 13 bases between them. The CDR3 sequence is CSASRTAVYNSPLHF. The CDR3 region has the DNA TGCAGTGCTAGTAGAACAGCCGTTTATAATTCACCCCTCCACTTT.

This rearrangement joins TRBV14 to TRBJ2-5, with 13 bases aligning to TRBD2. The CDR3 extends over 19 amino acids. Germline V gene data show CDR1 as SGHDN and CDR2 as FVKESK. With 4 bases clipped from V and 0 bases from J, the junction kept 11 bases outside the gene matches. CDR3 DNA sequence: TGTGCCAGCAGCCGTATATCCGGGACTAGCGGGGTCTACCAAGAGACCCAGTACTTC. It yields the protein CASSRISGTSGVYQETQYF.

The CDR3 is CASSVAAGGSYEQYF. CDR3 nucleotides: TGTGCCAGCAGCGTAGCAGCGGGAGGTTCCTACGAGCAGTACTTC. The rearrangement joins TRBV9 to TRBJ2-7; 9 bases align to TRBD2. Germline V gives CDR1 SGDLS, CDR2 YYNGEE. CDR3 length equals 15 residues. The V gene end was trimmed by 0 bases and the J gene end by 1 base; junction bases not matched to a gene: 2.

This rearrangement joins TRBV5-8 to TRBJ2-3; 9 nucleotides align to TRBD1. There are 13 residues in the CDR3. V gave up 4 bases and J gave up 4 bases; unmatched junction bases: 1. Per the germline V gene, CDR1 is SGHTS and CDR2 is YDEGEE. In nucleotides, the CDR3 is TGTGCCAGCAGCCGGGACAGGGCAGATACGCAGTATTTT. This translates into CASSRDRADTQYF. The full variable domain, its missing parts supplied by reference TRBV5-8 and TRBJ2-3, is EAGVTQSPTHLIKTRGQQATLRCSPISGHTSVYWYQQALGLGLQFLLWYDEGEERNRGNFPPRFSGRQFPNYSSELNVNALELEDSALYLCASSRDRADTQYFGPGTRLTVL.

This chain joins TRBV4-1 and TRBJ1-4; D is unresolved. Germline CDR1 is MGHRA and CDR2 is YSYEKL. Trimming pared 4 bases from V and 0 bases from J, leaving 12 bases between. The CDR3 runs 16 residues. The CDR3 DNA is TGCGCCAGCAGCCTCCGTACTGGGACAACTAATGAAAAACTGTTTTTT. Its protein product is CASSLRTGTTNEKLFF.

The chain carries TRBV29-1 and TRBJ2-3, with 7 bases matching TRBD2. The CDR3 spans 13 residues. Germline trimming cut 6 bases from V and 2 bases from J; bases unmatched to any gene: 5. Germline V gene sequence: CDR1 SQVTM, CDR2 ANQGSEA. This CDR3 reads CSVRAGFTDTQYF. DNA for the CDR3: TGCAGCGTGAGAGCGGGGTTCACAGATACGCAGTATTTT.

The chain has TRBV28 and TRBJ1-5, with TRBD1 matching over 7 bases. Germline V gene sequence: CDR1 MDHEN, CDR2 SYDVKM. V lost 4 bases and J lost 3; bases outside the gene matches: 6. The CDR3 consists of 15 residues. DNA for the CDR3: TGTGCCAGCAGTTACAGGGGAGACCTCAATCAGCCCCAGCATTTT. This codes for CASSYRGDLNQPQHF. Full variable domain (rest looked up from reference TRBV28 and TRBJ1-5): DVKVTQSSRYLVKRTGEKVFLECVQDMDHENMFWYRQDPGLGLRLIYFSYDVKMKEKGDIPEGYSVSREKKERFSLILESASTNQTSMYLCASSYRGDLNQPQHFGDGTRLSIL.

The chain has TRBV7-3 and TRBJ2-1, with no clear D. Germline V CDR1 and CDR2: SGHTA, FQGTGA. This CDR3 is 13 amino acids long. Trimming removed 5 bases at V and 6 bases at J, with 11 bases between. The CDR3 protein is CASSISSANEQFF. The CDR3 DNA is TGTGCCAGCAGCATTTCTTCGGCCAATGAGCAGTTCTTC.

The chain employs TRBV24-1 and TRBJ2-3, with D unclear. The CDR3 has 15 residues. The germline V gene has CDR1 KGHDR and CDR2 SFDVKD. The germline V and J ends were trimmed by 4 bases and 11 bases, with 21 bases remaining between them. The CDR3 DNA reads as TGTGCCACCAGTGAGTCTGGTCAGCCTCGGATGGGGCAGTATTTT. Its translation: CATSESGQPRMGQYF.